These 21 T cell receptor beta chains originate from one sample sequenced in a study of blood T cell repertoires in COVID-19. The table came from immunoSEQ multiplex PCR; TCRdb's copy has only in-frame clones and leaves some out. The sample lists hundreds of thousands of clones, approximately 81% seen once, with roughly 8% in the top ten. Sequenced: peripheral blood. The receptors originated from a woman older than 75 with acute or convalescent COVID-19.

This clone was seen once. The V call is TRBV5-1, the J call TRBJ1-1; D is unresolved. Trimming removed 4 bases at V and 0 bases at J, with 13 bases between. The CDR3 has 15 residues. From germline, CDR1 is SGHRS and CDR2 YFSETQ. The CDR3 nucleotides read TGCGCCAGCAGCCGGAGTCCCTTTATGAACACTGAAGCTTTCTTT. Translation gives CASSRSPFMNTEAFF. The complete variable domain, with remaining parts taken from reference TRBV5-1 and TRBJ1-1, reads KAGVTQTPRYLIKTRGQQVTLSCSPISGHRSVSWYQQTPGQGLQFLFEYFSETQRNKGNFPGRFSGRQFSNSRSEMNVSTLELGDSALYLCASSRSPFMNTEAFFGQGTRLTVV.

The count of this clone is one. DNA for the CDR3: TGTGCCAGCAGCACGAGACTAGCGGGAGGGCAAGAGACCCAGTACTTC. Protein product: CASSTRLAGGQETQYF. The rearrangement links TRBV7-9 to TRBJ2-5, with 14 bases lining up with TRBD2. The CDR3 runs to 16 residues. Losses at the gene ends were 5 bases for V and 2 bases for J; bases not matched to a gene: 4. Germline loops: CDR1 SEHNR, CDR2 FQNEAQ (reference sequence).

This clone came up once. The CDR3 is CASSDGGEIDIQYF. The CDR3 nucleotides are TGTGCCAGTAGTGATGGGGGCGAAATAGACATTCAGTACTTC. V gene TRBV19 combines with J gene TRBJ2-4; D is perhaps TRBD1 (6 bases). V lost 5 bases and J 8 bases, leaving 16 bases between the germline ends. Germline CDR1 reads LNHDA; CDR2 reads SQIVND (reference sequence). This CDR3 has 14 amino acids.

J is TRBJ2-3 and V is TRBV6-5; 8 bases are a match to TRBD2. J lost 5 bases, V lost 0 bases, and 7 bases had no gene match. Germline V lookup: CDR1 MNHEY, CDR2 SVGAGI. This CDR3 spans 16 amino acids. The CDR3 coding sequence is TGTGCCAGCAGTTACTCATTCGGGAGGGCGGGAGATACGCAGTATTTT. Its protein product is CASSYSFGRAGDTQYF.

In its sample, this clone was seen a few times. This chain joins TRBV2 and TRBJ2-7, with a tentative D call TRBD2 (6 bases). This CDR3 is 17 amino acids long. Trimming took off 5 bases at V and 8 bases at J, with 28 bases between the two ends. Per germline, CDR1 SNHLY and CDR2 FYNNEI. The CDR3 bases are TGTGCCAGCAGTTACCCTCTCGACGGGAATAGCGGAAACAAGCAGTACTTC. It yields the protein CASSYPLDGNSGNKQYF. Combining the CDR3 with reference TRBV2 and TRBJ2-7 gives the whole variable domain EPEVTQTPSHQVTQMGQEVILRCVPISNHLYFYWYRQILGQKVEFLVSFYNNEISEKSEIFDDQFSVERPDGSNFTLKIRSTKLEDSAMYFCASSYPLDGNSGNKQYFGPGTRLTVT.

The chain recombines TRBV5-1 with TRBJ2-7; the match to TRBD2 covers 7 bases. Germline values: CDR1 SGHRS, CDR2 YFSETQ. The CDR3 covers 15 residues. The trim removed 5 bases at V and 4 bases at J, leaving 12 bases unmatched. CDR3 region: CASSQGSGTNYEQYF. The CDR3 coding sequence is TGCGCCAGCAGTCAAGGAAGCGGGACTAATTACGAGCAGTACTTC.

The rearrangement links TRBV6-5 to TRBJ2-1; 11 nucleotides align to TRBD2. V shed 5 bases, J shed 7 bases, and the junction held 7 bases outside the gene matches. There are 15 residues in the CDR3. Germline values: CDR1 MNHEY, CDR2 SVGAGI. The CDR3: CASSKTSGTTNEQFF. In DNA form, the CDR3 reads TGTGCCAGCAGTAAGACTAGCGGGACCACTAATGAGCAGTTCTTC.

The chain is built from TRBV5-1 and TRBJ2-5; no definite D call. The V end was cut by 2 bases, the J end by 5 bases, with 10 bases between. The germline V gene encodes CDR1 SGHRS and CDR2 YFSETQ. This CDR3 spans 13 amino acids. In DNA form, the CDR3 reads TGCGCCAGCAGCTTCCAAAACGGGGAGACCCAGTACTTC. This codes for CASSFQNGETQYF.

This chain uses TRBV9 with TRBJ2-3, with D possibly TRBD2 on 5 matching bases. CDR1 is SGDLS and CDR2 is YYNGEE in the germline V gene. The CDR3 sequence is 15 residues long. Trimming stripped 4 bases from V and 2 bases from J, with 14 bases between. CDR3 loop: CASSPGLPLTDTQYF. CDR3 nucleotides: TGTGCCAGCAGCCCCGGACTTCCCCTCACAGATACGCAGTATTTT.

V gene TRBV7-8 combines with J gene TRBJ1-2, with D maybe TRBD1 (6 bases). Germline assignment: CDR1 SGHVS and CDR2 FQNEAQ. This CDR3 has 17 residues. The V and J ends lost 5 bases and 0 bases respectively, with 19 bases between them. CDR3 DNA: TGTGCCAGCAGCCTAGGACAATATGACAGGCCTAACTATGGCTACACCTTC. It translates to CASSLGQYDRPNYGYTF. Complete variable domain (other parts from reference TRBV7-8 and TRBJ1-2): GAGVSQSPRYKVAKRGQDVALRCDPISGHVSLFWYQQALGQGPEFLTYFQNEAQLDKSGLPSDRFFAERPEGSVSTLKIQRTQQEDSAVYLCASSLGQYDRPNYGYTFGSGTRLTVV.

The CDR3 is CASRTLAGASVDEQFF. The CDR3 coding sequence is TGTGCCAGCAGAACCCTAGCGGGGGCTAGTGTCGATGAGCAGTTCTTC. This rearrangement joins TRBV9 to TRBJ2-1; 10 nucleotides match TRBD2. Trimming at V came to 5 bases and at J to 8 bases, leaving 13 bases not matched to a gene. Germline loops: CDR1 SGDLS, CDR2 YYNGEE. This CDR3 region has 16 residues. Full variable domain (rest looked up from reference TRBV9 and TRBJ2-1): DSGVTQTPKHLITATGQRVTLRCSPRSGDLSVYWYQQSLDQGLQFLIQYYNGEERAKGNILERFSAQQFPDLHSELNLSSLELGDSALYFCASRTLAGASVDEQFFGPGTRLTVL.

About this clone: Distinct nucleotide sequences in the sample also encode this CDR3. V usage is TRBV2 and J usage is TRBJ1-1, with TRBD1 matching over 8 bases. This CDR3 is built from 14 residues. V dropped 6 bases and J dropped 4; count of bases not matched to a gene: 7. Germline V gene data show CDR1 as SNHLY and CDR2 as FYNNEI. The CDR3 region is CASSDRGLGTEAFF. The DNA of the CDR3 is TGTGCCAGCAGCGACAGGGGACTGGGCACTGAAGCTTTCTTT.

The rearrangement links TRBV2 to TRBJ1-5, with a weak D call TRBD1 (6 bases). The V and J ends lost 5 bases and 3 bases respectively, with 14 bases between them. This CDR3 has 15 amino acids. The germline V gene encodes CDR1 SNHLY and CDR2 FYNNEI. The CDR3 spells CASSPQGPANQPQHF. CDR3 DNA sequence: TGTGCCAGCAGTCCCCAGGGGCCGGCCAATCAGCCCCAGCATTTT. Supplemented by reference TRBV2 and TRBJ1-5, the full variable domain reads EPEVTQTPSHQVTQMGQEVILRCVPISNHLYFYWYRQILGQKVEFLVSFYNNEISEKSEIFDDQFSVERPDGSNFTLKIRSTKLEDSAMYFCASSPQGPANQPQHFGDGTRLSIL.

The genes are TRBV10-3 and TRBJ2-5; D is possibly TRBD1 (5 bases). This CDR3 comprises 12 residues. V was cut by 8 bases and J by 3 bases, with 10 bases left in between. In germline, CDR1 is ENHRY, CDR2 SYGVKD. The CDR3 protein is CAISSGKETQYF. The CDR3 coding sequence is TGTGCCATCTCATCAGGGAAAGAGACCCAGTACTTC.

CDR3 sequence reads: CASSLTLAGAPYEQYF. In nucleotides, the CDR3 is TGTGCCAGCAGCTTAACCCTAGCGGGAGCCCCCTACGAGCAGTACTTC. The rearrangement links TRBV7-3 to TRBJ2-7, with TRBD2 matching 10 bases. With 0 bases clipped from V and 2 bases from J, the junction kept 4 bases outside the gene matches. Germline CDR1 SGHTA, CDR2 FQGTGA. The CDR3 has 16 residues.

This rearrangement joins TRBV12-5 to TRBJ2-7, with 7 bases lining up with TRBD1. The trim removed 3 bases at V and 3 bases at J, leaving 8 bases unmatched. Germline assignment: CDR1 LGHNT and CDR2 FRNRAP. The CDR3 contains 15 residues. The CDR3 here is CASGFVRDRGYEQYF. In nucleotides, the CDR3 is TGTGCTAGTGGTTTTGTCCGGGACAGAGGCTACGAGCAGTACTTC.

The chain links TRBV6-5 to TRBJ2-5; TRBD1 agrees at 11 bases. Unmatched junction bases numbered 9, after V lost 10 bases and J lost 5 bases. This CDR3 has 14 residues. Germline CDR1 reads MNHEY; CDR2 reads SVGAGI. The CDR3 DNA is TGTGCCATCCGTCCGGGACAGGGGGGCGAGACCCAGTACTTC. Its translation: CAIRPGQGGETQYF.

The gene calls are TRBV18 and TRBJ1-4; no definite D call. V dropped 3 bases and J dropped 2 bases, with 7 bases sitting between them. This CDR3 region has 14 residues. The germline CDR1 and CDR2 sequences are KGHSH and LQKENI. The CDR3 reads CASSPRQTNEKLFF. CDR3 nucleotides: TGTGCCAGCTCACCGAGGCAGACTAATGAAAAACTGTTTTTT.

This sequence joins TRBV7-2 and TRBJ1-6; the match to TRBD1 covers 9 bases. The CDR3 is 16 residues long. V lost 6 bases to trimming and J lost 8 bases; unmatched junction nucleotides: 11. Germline lookup yields CDR1 SGHTA and CDR2 FQGNSA. CDR3 sequence (DNA): TGTGCCAGCAGACGCCTGCGGGACAGGGATGATTCACCCCTCCACTTT. This encodes CASRRLRDRDDSPLHF.

This clone was seen a single time. This chain connects TRBV28 to TRBJ2-5, with D tentatively TRBD2 (5 bases). V was trimmed by 6 bases and J by 6 bases, leaving 20 bases between them. The CDR3 length is 15 residues. Germline CDR1 and CDR2: MDHEN and SYDVKM. The chain's CDR3 is CASSPVEREKQTQYF. CDR3 coding DNA: TGTGCCAGCAGCCCGGTTGAGAGGGAGAAGCAGACCCAGTACTTC.

The genes are TRBV20-1 and TRBJ2-1, with 8 bases aligning to TRBD2. Unmatched junction bases numbered 8, after V lost 6 bases and J lost 7 bases. Germline values: CDR1 DFQATT, CDR2 SNEGSKA (reference sequence). The CDR3 runs 13 residues. The CDR3 protein is CSASTSGSNEQFF. The CDR3 DNA reads TGCAGTGCCAGTACTAGCGGTTCTAATGAGCAGTTCTTC.